The sequence of this T cell receptor (beta chain) was determined in a study of T cell changes during pregnancy in multiple sclerosis. The CDR3 spans 11 residues. Looked up from germline, CDR1 is DFQATT and CDR2 is SNEGSKA (reference sequence). Trimming shortened V by 6 bases and J by 4 bases, and 10 bases separated the two germline ends. Sequencing was performed with immunoSEQ multiplex PCR; in TCRdb, only in-frame clones are kept and a portion is missing. In the table there are 60,000 or so clones, roughly 91% of which are singletons. Sequencing was performed on peripheral blood, taken in the second trimester of pregnancy. The V gene is TRBV20-1, the J gene TRBJ2-7; D ambiguous. The TCR originated in a female donor in good health, enrolled as a control in a pregnancy study. CDR3 region: CSAAPLYEQYF. CDR3 in DNA: TGCAGTGCCGCCCCCCTATACGAGCAGTACTTC.